The 15 T cell receptor beta chains below come from one sample, sequenced in a study of vaccination effects on CD4 cells after COVID-19 (dated by TCRdb to between 2021 and 2024). No cognate antigen is known for these TCRs. The library was produced with the immunoSEQ multiplex PCR assay. Imported from immuneACCESS, the table was reduced by TCRdb to in-frame sequences with V and J called. These copies leave out some clones; in studies compared against another copy, an unresolved V gene accounts for under half, and the cause of the remainder is not known. Recorded for this sample are tens of thousands of clones; under 80% of them occurred a single time. The ten largest clones take up approximately 5% of the sample. In the ViraFEST assay, PBMC were stimulated with viral peptide pools, and antigen-specific CD4+ T cell clonotypes were then identified by expansion using TCR sequencing. After about 9 days of culture, CD4+ T cells were isolated with the EasySep CD4+ T cell isolation kit. Convalescent patients had PCR-confirmed SARS-CoV-2 infection between March and December 2020, before Alpha, Beta and Delta variants emerged in the United States.

Source: CD4+ T cells from PBMCs cultured with HIV peptides, taken before COVID-19 vaccination. The cell subset or site label of this sample denotes: HIV-1 Nef peptide pool negative control/reference culture. Every receptor here comes from a human donor who had a prior SARS-CoV-2 infection.

The chain is built from TRBV5-5 and TRBJ2-7, with 7 nucleotides matching TRBD2. This CDR3 has 12 residues. V dropped 1 base and J dropped 6; count of bases not matched to a gene: 1. Germline lookup yields CDR1 SGHKS and CDR2 YYEKEE (reference sequence). As DNA, the CDR3 is TGTGCCAGCAGCTTGCGCGGGAGCGAGCAGTACTTC. Encoded protein: CASSLRGSEQYF.

The rearrangement links TRBV5-1 to TRBJ1-1, with D unresolved. The CDR3 length is 14 residues. The V gene's germline CDR1 is SGHRS and CDR2 YFSETQ. Trimming left V 0 bases short and J 2 bases short, with 8 bases between. CDR3 in amino acids: CASSLDSHNTEAFF. In DNA form, the CDR3 reads TGCGCCAGCAGCTTGGACTCCCATAACACTGAAGCTTTCTTT.

This clone was detected a few times. This sequence joins TRBV5-6 and TRBJ2-5, with D possibly matching TRBD1 (5 bases). Germline V lookup: CDR1 SGHDT, CDR2 YYEEEE. The CDR3 is made up of 13 amino acids. Trimming left V 0 bases short and J 2 bases short, with 5 bases between. The CDR3 spells CASSLGQQETQYF. CDR3 nucleotides: TGTGCCAGCAGCTTGGGACAGCAAGAGACCCAGTACTTC.

The V call is TRBV9, the J call TRBJ1-3, with D tentatively TRBD1 (5 bases). The CDR3 totals 16 residues. The ends were cut back, 2 bases at V and 1 base at J, with 13 bases in the middle. In germline, CDR1 is SGDLS, CDR2 YYNGEE. Here the CDR3 DNA reads TGTGCCAGCAGCGTGGCCTGGGGGGGGTCTGGAAACACCATATATTTT. Residues: CASSVAWGGSGNTIYF. Based on the CDR3 plus reference TRBV9 and TRBJ1-3, the full variable domain is DSGVTQTPKHLITATGQRVTLRCSPRSGDLSVYWYQQSLDQGLQFLIQYYNGEERAKGNILERFSAQQFPDLHSELNLSSLELGDSALYFCASSVAWGGSGNTIYFGEGSWLTVV.

CDR3 sequence: CASSLSLAGTYNEQFF. The CDR3 nucleotides read TGTGCCAGCAGCTTAAGCCTAGCGGGGACCTACAATGAGCAGTTCTTC. The V and J genes are TRBV7-9 and TRBJ2-1, with TRBD2 identical over 9 bases. The germline V gene has CDR1 SEHNR and CDR2 FQNEAQ (reference sequence). The CDR3 covers 16 residues. The V segment lost 2 bases and the J segment 2 bases; nucleotides outside the gene matches: 4. The variable domain in full, completed from reference TRBV7-9 and TRBJ2-1, reads DTGVSQNPRHKITKRGQNVTFRCDPISEHNRLYWYRQTLGQGPEFLTYFQNEAQLEKSRLLSDRFSAERPKGSFSTLEIQRTEQGDSAMYLCASSLSLAGTYNEQFFGPGTRLTVL.

The chain recombines TRBV19 with TRBJ1-5, with D unresolved. The CDR3 extends over 13 amino acids. The V gene's germline CDR1 is LNHDA and CDR2 SQIVND (reference sequence). The ends were cut back, 9 bases at V and 3 bases at J, with 12 bases in the middle. For the CDR3, the DNA is TGTGCCAGCCACGGGAGTTTCAATCAGCCCCAGCATTTT. It is translated as CASHGSFNQPQHF.

The chain recombines TRBV14 with TRBJ2-7, with TRBD2 identical over 13 bases. Germline-derived CDR1 and CDR2 are SGHDN and FVKESK. V was clipped by 5 bases and J by 8 bases; unmatched bases: 9. This CDR3 has 15 residues. CDR3 region: CASSTPGTSGIKQYF. CDR3 bases: TGTGCCAGCAGCACGCCCGGGACTAGCGGGATTAAGCAGTACTTC.

V is TRBV12-3 or TRBV12-4 and J is TRBJ2-7; D gene uncertain. The CDR3 consists of 12 residues. V lost 2 bases, J lost 9 bases, and 11 bases lay in between. The CDR3 spells CASSLRAERQYF. The CDR3 DNA sequence: TGTGCCAGCAGTTTAAGGGCAGAACGGCAGTACTTC.

This chain joins TRBV7-2 and TRBJ2-7; D is undetermined. The V gene lost 3 bases and the J gene lost 3 bases, with 6 bases spanning the gap. Germline CDR1 is SGHTA and CDR2 is FQGNSA. The CDR3 is 12 residues long. CDR3 in amino acids: CASSFPYYEQYF. The CDR3 DNA follows: TGTGCCAGCAGCTTTCCCTACTACGAGCAGTACTTC.

V is TRBV6-5 and J is TRBJ1-1; D is unresolved. Germline V gene lookup returns CDR1 MNHEY and CDR2 SVGAGI. The CDR3 runs to 14 residues. V lost 10 bases and J lost 0, with 15 bases in between. This CDR3 reads CATLESGMNTEAFF. In DNA, the CDR3 is TGTGCCACCCTAGAATCGGGAATGAACACTGAAGCTTTCTTT.

The rearrangement links TRBV9 to TRBJ2-1; either TRBD1 or TRBD2 may fit D (6 bases each). The germline V and J ends were trimmed by 3 bases and 3 bases, with 10 bases remaining between them. The CDR3 totals 14 residues. Germline assignment: CDR1 SGDLS and CDR2 YYNGEE. Here the CDR3 DNA reads TGTGCCAGCAGCGAGGGGGGACACTACAATGAGCAGTTCTTC. This encodes CASSEGGHYNEQFF. The whole variable domain, filled in from reference TRBV9 and TRBJ2-1, reads DSGVTQTPKHLITATGQRVTLRCSPRSGDLSVYWYQQSLDQGLQFLIQYYNGEERAKGNILERFSAQQFPDLHSELNLSSLELGDSALYFCASSEGGHYNEQFFGPGTRLTVL.

V is TRBV7-6 and J is TRBJ2-7; D might be TRBD2 (6 bases). The CDR3 is made up of 15 amino acids. V gave up 2 bases and J gave up 1 base, with 12 bases separating them. The V gene's germline CDR1 is SGHVS and CDR2 FNYEAQ. CDR3 residues: CASSLISGGSYEQYF. DNA for the CDR3: TGTGCCAGCAGCTTAATTTCCGGGGGATCCTACGAGCAGTACTTC.

This clone was seen a handful of times. This sequence joins TRBV11-3 and TRBJ1-6, with D tentatively TRBD1 (5 bases). V lost 8 bases to trimming and J lost 4 bases, with 12 bases between them. The germline CDR1 and CDR2 sequences are SGHNT and YENEEA. The CDR3 consists of 14 residues. CDR3 amino acids: CASGTKGYNSPLHF. The CDR3 DNA follows: TGTGCCAGCGGGACGAAGGGTTATAATTCACCCCTCCACTTT.

The genes are TRBV19 and TRBJ1-4, with D unclear. Germline V gives CDR1 LNHDA, CDR2 SQIVND (reference sequence). The CDR3 has 14 amino acids. The V end lost 5 bases, the J end lost 5 bases, and 12 bases lay between the germline ends. In nucleotides, the CDR3 is TGTGCCAGTAGTCGAATGGTCCAAAATGAAAAACTGTTTTTT. Translation gives CASSRMVQNEKLFF. The whole variable domain, filled in from reference TRBV19 and TRBJ1-4, reads DGGITQSPKYLFRKEGQNVTLSCEQNLNHDAMYWYRQDPGQGLRLIYYSQIVNDFQKGDIAEGYSVSREKKESFPLTVTSAQKNPTAFYLCASSRMVQNEKLFFGSGTQLSVL.

The chain employs TRBV6-5 and TRBJ2-3; TRBD2 might be the D (7 bases). Germline V CDR1 and CDR2: MNHEY, SVGAGI. V shed 10 bases and J shed 8 bases, with 13 bases lying between them. There are 11 residues in the CDR3. The CDR3 sequence is CATKGGGTQYF. For the CDR3, the DNA is TGTGCCACCAAGGGGGGGGGTACGCAGTATTTT.